This T cell receptor (beta chain) was profiled in a study of Ad26.COV2.S vaccination and SARS-CoV-2 variants. The CDR3 runs 15 residues. V lost 2 bases to trimming and J lost 3 bases; unmatched junction nucleotides: 5. Germline values: CDR1 SGHNT, CDR2 YYREEE (reference sequence). Repertoires were generated with immunoSEQ multiplex PCR, while TCRdb's copy carries only in-frame clones and drops some. The sample has around 350,000 clones, around 90% seen once. Comment on this clone: Its antigen remains unknown.

Notes on the study in general: Greater spike-specific TCR breadth was seen in vaccine recipients than in placebo recipients. In TCR breadth and depth analyses, total T cell responses may have been underestimated.

The TCR sequence derives from a human donor who had recovered from COVID-19. The chain couples TRBV5-4 to TRBJ2-7; 10 nucleotides agree with TRBD2. Sequencing was performed on peripheral blood, taken after recovery from COVID-19. CDR3 nucleotide sequence: TGTGCCAGCAGCTTAGGAGCTAGCGGGGGCTACGAGCAGTACTTC. Translated, it gives CASSLGASGGYEQYF.